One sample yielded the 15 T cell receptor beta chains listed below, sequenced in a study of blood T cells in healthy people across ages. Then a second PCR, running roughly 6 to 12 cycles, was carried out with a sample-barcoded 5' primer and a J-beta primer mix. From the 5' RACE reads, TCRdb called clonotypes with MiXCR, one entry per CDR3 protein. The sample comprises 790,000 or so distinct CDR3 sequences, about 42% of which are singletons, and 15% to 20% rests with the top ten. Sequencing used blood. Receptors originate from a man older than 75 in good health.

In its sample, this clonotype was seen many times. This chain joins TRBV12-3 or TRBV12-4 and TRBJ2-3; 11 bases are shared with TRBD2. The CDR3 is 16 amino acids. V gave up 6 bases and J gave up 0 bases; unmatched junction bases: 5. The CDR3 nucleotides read TGTGCCAGCAGCCTTCGACTAGCGGGAAGCACAGATACGCAGTATTTT. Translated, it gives CASSLRLAGSTDTQYF.

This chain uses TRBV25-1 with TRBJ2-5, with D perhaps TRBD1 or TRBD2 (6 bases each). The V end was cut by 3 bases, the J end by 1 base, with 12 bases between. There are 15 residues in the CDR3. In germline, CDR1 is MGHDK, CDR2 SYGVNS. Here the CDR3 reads CASSEGRTVQETQYF. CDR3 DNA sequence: TGTGCCAGCAGTGAGGGGAGGACAGTCCAAGAGACCCAGTACTTC.

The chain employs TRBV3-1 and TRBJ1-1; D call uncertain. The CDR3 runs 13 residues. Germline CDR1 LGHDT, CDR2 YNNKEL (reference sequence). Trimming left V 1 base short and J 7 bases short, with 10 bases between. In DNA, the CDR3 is TGTGCCAGCAGCCAAGTCGGTCTTGGTGAAGCTTTCTTT. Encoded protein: CASSQVGLGEAFF.

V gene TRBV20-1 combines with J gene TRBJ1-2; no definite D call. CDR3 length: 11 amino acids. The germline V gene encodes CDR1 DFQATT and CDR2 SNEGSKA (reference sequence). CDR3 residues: CSGYGNYGYTF. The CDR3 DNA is TGCAGCGGTTACGGGAACTATGGCTACACCTTC.

For the CDR3, the DNA is TGCAGTGTTAAGGGGCAGGGGGCCTACGAGCAGTACTTC. This codes for CSVKGQGAYEQYF. The chain carries TRBV20-1 and TRBJ2-7; 7 nucleotides line up with TRBD1. Trimming at V came to 7 bases and at J to 2 bases, leaving 8 bases not matched to a gene. The germline gives CDR1 DFQATT, CDR2 SNEGSKA (reference sequence). The CDR3 consists of 13 residues.

Here the CDR3 reads CASSLLGLGQETQYF. In nucleotides, the CDR3 is TGTGCCAGCAGCTTGCTTGGGCTTGGGCAAGAGACCCAGTACTTC. V is TRBV7-2 and J is TRBJ2-5; D call uncertain. Trimming stripped 3 bases from V and 2 bases from J, with 13 bases between. Germline V CDR1 and CDR2: SGHTA, FQGNSA. The length of the CDR3 is 15 residues.

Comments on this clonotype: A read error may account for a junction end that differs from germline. The CDR3 bases are TGTGACAGCAGCCCCTCTGGTTTTTTGGGCAATGAGCAGTTCTTC. Its protein is CDSSPSGFLGNEQFF. This chain joins TRBV7-9 and TRBJ2-1, with D unclear. Looked up from germline, CDR1 is SEHNR and CDR2 is FQNEAQ (reference sequence). The CDR3 spans 15 residues.

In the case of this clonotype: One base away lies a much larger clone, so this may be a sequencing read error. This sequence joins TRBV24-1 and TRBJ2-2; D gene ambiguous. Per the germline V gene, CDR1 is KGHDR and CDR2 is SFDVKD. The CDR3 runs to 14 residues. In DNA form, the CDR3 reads TGTGTCACCAGTGACCCGACGATTCCCGGGGAGCTGTTTTTT. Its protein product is CVTSDPTIPGELFF.

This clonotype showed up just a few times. CDR3 amino acids: CASSPSTGNGYTF. For the CDR3, the DNA is TGTGCCAGCAGCCCATCGACAGGAAATGGCTACACCTTC. This chain connects TRBV7-2 to TRBJ1-2; perhaps TRBD1 as D (6 bases). In germline, CDR1 is SGHTA, CDR2 FQGNSA. This CDR3 comprises 13 residues. Trimming left V 5 bases short and J 6 bases short, with 13 bases between.

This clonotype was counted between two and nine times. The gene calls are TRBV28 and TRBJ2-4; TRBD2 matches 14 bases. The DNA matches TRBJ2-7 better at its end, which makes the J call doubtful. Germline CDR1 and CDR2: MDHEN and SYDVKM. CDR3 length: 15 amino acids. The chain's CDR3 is CASGGTSGRTYEQYF. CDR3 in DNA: TGTGCCAGCGGGGGGACTAGCGGGAGAACCTACGAGCAGTACTTC.

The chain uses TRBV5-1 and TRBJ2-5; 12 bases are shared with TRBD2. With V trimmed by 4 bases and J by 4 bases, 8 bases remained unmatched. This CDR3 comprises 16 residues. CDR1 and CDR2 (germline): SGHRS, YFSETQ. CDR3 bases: TGCGCCAGCAGCCTTCGACTAGCGGGAGTAGGAGAGACCCAGTACTTC. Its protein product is CASSLRLAGVGETQYF.

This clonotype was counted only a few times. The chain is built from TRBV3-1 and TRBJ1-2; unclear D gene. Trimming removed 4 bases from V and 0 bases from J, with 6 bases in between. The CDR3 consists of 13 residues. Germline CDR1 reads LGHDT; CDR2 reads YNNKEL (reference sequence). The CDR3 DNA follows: TGTGCCAGCAGCCTTACAGCTAACTATGGCTACACCTTC. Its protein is CASSLTANYGYTF.

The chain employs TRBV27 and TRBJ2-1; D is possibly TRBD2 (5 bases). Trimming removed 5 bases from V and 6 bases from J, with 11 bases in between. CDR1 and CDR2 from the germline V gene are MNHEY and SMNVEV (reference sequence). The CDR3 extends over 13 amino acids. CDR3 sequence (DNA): TGTGCCAGCAGTACCCGCCGGGGCAATGAGCAGTTCTTC. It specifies CASSTRRGNEQFF.

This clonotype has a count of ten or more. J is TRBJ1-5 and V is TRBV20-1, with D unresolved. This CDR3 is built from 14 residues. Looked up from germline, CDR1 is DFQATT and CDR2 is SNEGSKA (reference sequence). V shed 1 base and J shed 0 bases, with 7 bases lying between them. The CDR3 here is CSARVGSSNQPQHF. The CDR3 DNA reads TGCAGTGCTAGAGTGGGCAGTAGCAATCAGCCCCAGCATTTT.

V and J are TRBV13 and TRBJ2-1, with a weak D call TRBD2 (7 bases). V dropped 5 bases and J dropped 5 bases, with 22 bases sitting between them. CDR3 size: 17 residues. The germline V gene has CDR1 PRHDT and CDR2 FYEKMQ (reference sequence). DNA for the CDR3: TGTGCCAGCAGCCGAAGGGGGGGGACTGGACGAAACAATGAGCAGTTCTTC. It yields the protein CASSRRGGTGRNNEQFF.